This T cell receptor beta chain was identified in a study of blood T cell repertoires in COVID-19. The authors' processing: Amplified reference gene primers provided the basis for estimating nucleated cell counts. Only in-frame clones appear in the TCRdb table, and some are missing; sequencing was by immunoSEQ multiplex PCR. Clone size and the V and J calls come from that table; the DNA yielded D and trimming. The repertoire holds roughly 300,000 clones, with 92% as singletons. CDR3 size: 14 residues. Germline V gives CDR1 SGHTA, CDR2 FQGNSA. Trimming removed 3 bases from V and 3 bases from J; junction bases left unmatched: 3.

This rearrangement joins TRBV7-2 to TRBJ1-1, with 8 bases fitting TRBD1. Source material: PBMCs or T cells enriched from blood (not recorded which). This sequence originates from a woman in her 30s who had recovered from COVID-19. The CDR3 bases are TGTGCCAGCAGCTTCCAGACAGGGGACACTGAAGCTTTCTTT. The encoded protein is CASSFQTGDTEAFF.